These 26 T cell receptor beta chains originate from one sample sequenced in a study of cytomegalovirus exposure and HLA in healthy donors. The PCR was carried out with 60 Vbeta primers and 13 Jbeta primers. TCRdb keeps only in-frame clones here, not all; method: immunoSEQ multiplex PCR. Among 210,000 or so clones listed, around 81% were seen once. The sequenced sample consisted of PBMCs. These receptors came from a woman between 45 and 65 years old in good health and CMV-seropositive.

The chain employs TRBV7-3 and TRBJ2-5; 11 nucleotides match TRBD2. The CDR3 loop spans 15 amino acids. The germline V gene has CDR1 SGHTA and CDR2 FQGTGA. J lost 2 bases, V lost 5 bases, and 4 bases had no gene match. CDR3 coding DNA: TGTGCCAGCAGCCCGGGACTAGCGGAACAAGAGACCCAGTACTTC. Its translation: CASSPGLAEQETQYF.

The chain recombines TRBV5-1 with TRBJ2-7; 9 nucleotides match TRBD1. V lost 0 bases to trimming and J lost 0 bases; unmatched junction nucleotides: 4. The CDR3 consists of 16 residues. The V gene's germline CDR1 is SGHRS and CDR2 YFSETQ. The CDR3 loop reads CASSLDGQGTSYEQYF. The CDR3 DNA reads TGCGCCAGCAGCTTGGATGGACAGGGGACCTCCTACGAGCAGTACTTC.

This chain uses TRBV2 with TRBJ2-5; possible D gene TRBD1, 7 bases. Per the germline V gene, CDR1 is SNHLY and CDR2 is FYNNEI. The CDR3 totals 14 residues. Trimming took off 4 bases at V and 7 bases at J, with 16 bases between the two ends. The CDR3 sequence: CASSGQGGGGTQYF. In DNA form, the CDR3 reads TGTGCCAGCAGTGGACAGGGAGGCGGTGGGACCCAGTACTTC.

The chain couples TRBV29-1 to TRBJ2-3; tentatively, D is TRBD2 (5 bases). CDR3 size: 12 residues. Per germline, CDR1 SQVTM and CDR2 ANQGSEA. V shed 4 bases and J shed 1 base, with 6 bases lying between them. The CDR3 nucleotides are TGCAGCGTTGTTAGCGGCACAGATACGCAGTATTTT. This codes for CSVVSGTDTQYF.

The chain carries TRBV7-9 and TRBJ2-5; 11 bases line up with TRBD1. From germline, CDR1 is SEHNR and CDR2 FQNEAQ (reference sequence). V dropped 4 bases and J dropped 5; count of bases not matched to a gene: 6. The CDR3 contains 15 residues. Written as DNA, the CDR3 is TGTGCCAGCAGCTCCTCGGGACAGGGGGTGGAGACCCAGTACTTC. Translated, it gives CASSSSGQGVETQYF.

The V and J genes are TRBV18 and TRBJ1-4; TRBD1 aligns across 10 bases. CDR3 length: 17 amino acids. Germline CDR1 is KGHSH and CDR2 is LQKENI. Trimming at V came to 5 bases and at J to 8 bases, leaving 14 bases not matched to a gene. The CDR3 DNA reads TGTGCCAGCTCAGGAACCGGGACAGGGGCGAGACGCGAAAAACTGTTTTTT. Its protein is CASSGTGTGARREKLFF.

The chain joins TRBV9 to TRBJ2-7; D might be TRBD1 (6 bases). Trimming shortened V by 1 base and J by 2 bases, and 13 bases separated the two germline ends. The CDR3 has 15 residues. Germline loops: CDR1 SGDLS, CDR2 YYNGEE. The CDR3 spells CASSVYPDSAYEQYF. The CDR3 nucleotides read TGTGCCAGCAGCGTATATCCGGACAGCGCCTACGAGCAGTACTTC.

The chain carries TRBV6-1 and TRBJ2-5; possible D gene TRBD2, 5 bases. The CDR3 loop spans 14 amino acids. Trimming removed 3 bases from V and 3 bases from J, with 11 bases in between. Germline V lookup: CDR1 MNHNS, CDR2 SASEGT. CDR3 nucleotides: TGTGCCAGCAGTGACCTCCCGCGGGAAGAGACCCAGTACTTC. It translates to CASSDLPREETQYF.

This clone has a single count. V usage is TRBV19 and J usage is TRBJ2-7; 8 bases match TRBD1. V trimming: 3 bases; J trimming: 3 bases; junction bases outside the gene matches: 4. Germline V lookup: CDR1 LNHDA, CDR2 SQIVND (reference sequence). This CDR3 has 14 amino acids. CDR3 in amino acids: CASSIQGASYEQYF. Written as DNA, the CDR3 is TGTGCCAGTAGTATCCAGGGGGCAAGCTACGAGCAGTACTTC.

To note about this clone: A junction end diverges from the germline sequence, so it may reflect a read error. The rearrangement uses TRBV7-9 and TRBJ1-2; D possibly corresponds to TRBD1 (6 bases). CDR3 length: 13 residues. The germline V gene has CDR1 SEHNR and CDR2 FQNEAQ (reference sequence). CDR3 sequence: CSSSRDTERGYTF. In nucleotides, the CDR3 is TGTTCCAGCAGCCGGGACACGGAGAGGGGCTACACCTTC. The full variable domain, with the rest looked up from reference TRBV7-9 and TRBJ1-2, is DTGVSQNPRHKITKRGQNVTFRCDPISEHNRLYWYRQTLGQGPEFLTYFQNEAQLEKSRLLSDRFSAERPKGSFSTLEIQRTEQGDSAMYLCSSSRDTERGYTFGSGTRLTVV.

About this clone itself: This same CDR3 is encoded by further DNA sequences in the sample. This rearrangement joins TRBV7-3 to TRBJ1-2, with unresolved D. CDR1 and CDR2 (germline): SGHTA, FQGTGA. CDR3 length equals 14 residues. V was trimmed by 3 bases and J by 4 bases, leaving 12 bases between them. CDR3 loop: CASSLRREGYGYTF. The CDR3 nucleotides are TGTGCCAGCAGCTTGAGGAGAGAAGGCTATGGCTACACCTTC. The full variable domain, rest sourced from reference TRBV7-3 and TRBJ1-2, is GAGVSQTPSNKVTEKGKYVELRCDPISGHTALYWYRQSLGQGPEFLIYFQGTGAADDSGLPNDRFFAVRPEGSVSTLKIQRTERGDSAVYLCASSLRREGYGYTFGSGTRLTVV.

This clone was recorded a few times. This rearrangement joins TRBV6-6 to TRBJ1-1, with TRBD1 as a possible D gene (6 bases). Trimming removed 3 bases at V and 5 bases at J, with 13 bases between. The CDR3 runs to 14 residues. Germline values: CDR1 MNHNY, CDR2 SVGAGI (reference sequence). CDR3 nucleotide sequence: TGTGCCAGCAGTTATATGACAGGAGGAACTGAAGCTTTCTTT. Translated, it gives CASSYMTGGTEAFF.

The J gene is TRBJ2-1, the V gene TRBV7-2; D is perhaps TRBD1 (6 bases). CDR3 length: 14 amino acids. Deletions cut 7 bases from V and 5 bases from J, with 15 bases between. The germline CDR1 and CDR2 sequences are SGHTA and FQGNSA. DNA of the CDR3: TGTGCCAGCAAGACAGGACCCTTGGACAATGAGCAGTTCTTC. It translates to CASKTGPLDNEQFF.

This clone was counted only a few times. This sequence joins TRBV5-1 and TRBJ1-6, with 8 bases identical to TRBD1. The CDR3 contains 15 residues. V gave up 0 bases and J gave up 6 bases; unmatched junction bases: 2. Germline CDR1 reads SGHRS; CDR2 reads YFSETQ. CDR3 loop: CASSLEGTGNSPLHF. CDR3 nucleotide sequence: TGCGCCAGCAGCTTGGAGGGGACAGGTAATTCACCCCTCCACTTT.

The sample holds a few counts of this clone. The chain has TRBV5-1 and TRBJ1-1, with 9 bases lining up with TRBD1. Trimming cost V 0 bases and J 5 bases; bases outside gene matches: 2. The length of the CDR3 is 14 residues. The germline V gene encodes CDR1 SGHRS and CDR2 YFSETQ. CDR3 residues: CASSLAGTGTEAFF. In DNA form, the CDR3 reads TGCGCCAGCAGCTTGGCCGGGACAGGGACTGAAGCTTTCTTT.

This rearrangement joins TRBV10-3 to TRBJ2-2, with 11 bases that match TRBD1. This CDR3 comprises 17 residues. The germline V gene has CDR1 ENHRY and CDR2 SYGVKD. V lost 2 bases, J lost 5 bases, and 7 bases stayed unmatched. The chain's CDR3 is CAISETGQGAGTGELFF. The CDR3 DNA is TGTGCCATCAGTGAGACAGGACAGGGGGCTGGTACCGGGGAGCTGTTTTTT.

The chain couples TRBV5-1 to TRBJ2-7; D unclear. This CDR3 contains 13 residues. V dropped 0 bases and J dropped 2 bases, with 6 bases sitting between them. In germline, CDR1 is SGHRS, CDR2 YFSETQ. This chain's CDR3 is CASSLDGAYEQYF. CDR3 DNA: TGCGCCAGCAGCTTGGACGGAGCCTACGAGCAGTACTTC.

The chain recombines TRBV6-1 with TRBJ2-1; D possibly corresponds to TRBD1 (6 bases). Germline loops: CDR1 MNHNS, CDR2 SASEGT. Trimming shortened V by 4 bases and J by 7 bases, and 14 bases separated the two germline ends. The CDR3 is made up of 14 amino acids. CDR3 coding DNA: TGTGCCAGCAGTGTATTAGAGGGGGATAATGAGCAGTTCTTC. It translates to CASSVLEGDNEQFF.

The sample holds a few counts of this clone. The chain recombines TRBV5-1 with TRBJ1-1; D gene ambiguous. This CDR3 region has 11 residues. From germline, CDR1 is SGHRS and CDR2 YFSETQ. Deletions cut 2 bases from V and 7 bases from J, with 6 bases between. This CDR3 reads CASSFEGEAFF. In DNA, the CDR3 is TGCGCCAGCAGCTTTGAGGGTGAAGCTTTCTTT. The full variable domain, rest sourced from reference TRBV5-1 and TRBJ1-1, is KAGVTQTPRYLIKTRGQQVTLSCSPISGHRSVSWYQQTPGQGLQFLFEYFSETQRNKGNFPGRFSGRQFSNSRSEMNVSTLELGDSALYLCASSFEGEAFFGQGTRLTVV.

This clone has more than one count but fewer than ten. The chain links TRBV7-9 to TRBJ1-2; tentative D call: TRBD1 (6 bases). CDR3 length: 13 residues. Deletions cut 3 bases from V and 6 bases from J, with 11 bases between. Germline loops: CDR1 SEHNR, CDR2 FQNEAQ (reference sequence). CDR3 amino acids: CASSFGGGDGYTF. The DNA of the CDR3 is TGTGCCAGCAGCTTTGGCGGGGGCGATGGCTACACCTTC.

The genes are TRBV18 and TRBJ1-1; 8 nucleotides match TRBD1. This CDR3 has 16 residues. V was clipped by 3 bases and J by 0 bases; unmatched bases: 6. Per the germline V gene, CDR1 is KGHSH and CDR2 is LQKENI. CDR3 DNA sequence: TGTGCCAGCTCACCCGAGACAGGGGTAATGAACACTGAAGCTTTCTTT. Translation: CASSPETGVMNTEAFF.

This chain joins TRBV15 and TRBJ2-3; the match to TRBD2 covers 8 bases. CDR3 size: 17 residues. Germline assignment: CDR1 LNHNV and CDR2 YYDKDF (reference sequence). V shed 1 base and J 1 base; nucleotides not matched to a gene: 7. The CDR3 nucleotides are TGTGCCACCAGCAGAGGGGGTAGCGGGGTTGGCACAGATACGCAGTATTTT. It translates to CATSRGGSGVGTDTQYF.

This clone was counted only a few times. The junction departs from the called germline gene at one end, perhaps through a read error. V and J are TRBV7-6 and TRBJ2-5; TRBD2 aligns across 11 bases. Germline CDR1 is SGHVS and CDR2 is FNYEAQ. The CDR3 has 14 amino acids. CDR3 nucleotides: TGTGCCAGCAGCGTAGCGGGGGGGCAGGAGACCCAGTACTTC. Residues: CASSVAGGQETQYF.

The rearrangement links TRBV29-1 to TRBJ2-3; 7 bases match TRBD2. Germline trimming cut 0 bases from V and 3 bases from J; bases unmatched to any gene: 3. The CDR3 runs 14 residues. Looked up from germline, CDR1 is SQVTM and CDR2 is ANQGSEA. CDR3 region: CSVEDYGRTDTQYF. CDR3 DNA: TGCAGCGTTGAAGATTACGGGAGGACAGATACGCAGTATTTT.

A remark on this clone: This specimen includes other DNA sequences encoding the same CDR3. The CDR3 loop is CASSASTDTQYF. CDR3 bases: TGTGCCAGCAGCGCAAGCACAGATACGCAGTATTTT. This chain connects TRBV9 to TRBJ2-3; D unresolved. The CDR3 is 12 amino acids. V gave up 3 bases and J gave up 0 bases, with 2 bases separating them. From germline, CDR1 is SGDLS and CDR2 YYNGEE.

The chain is built from TRBV5-4 and TRBJ2-5; 11 bases agree with TRBD2. The CDR3 is 14 amino acids. The germline V gene encodes CDR1 SGHNT and CDR2 YYREEE (reference sequence). The V segment lost 4 bases and the J segment 3 bases; nucleotides outside the gene matches: 2. The CDR3 loop reads CASSKGLAEETQYF. CDR3 bases: TGTGCCAGCAGCAAGGGACTAGCGGAAGAGACCCAGTACTTC.